Many counts were recorded for the clone carrying this TCR beta chain. Patients aged 18 to 65 had newly diagnosed hyperthyroidism of under 2 months' duration. Isolation of PBMCs was performed on around 9.4 ml fresh peripheral blood. This entry belongs to a study of T cells in Graves' hyperthyroidism and ophthalmopathy. Looking at the study overall: Blood was drawn when the patient was first diagnosed and still untreated.

Researchers amplified the TCR beta CDR3 regions from RNA transcripts. First-round RT-PCR with HTBI primers amplified the TCR CDR3 region. TCRdb re-analysed the multiplex PCR reads in MiXCR, keeping a single row per CDR3 protein. This sample has 360,000 or so distinct CDR3 sequences, with 15% to 20% found just once. Germline V gene data show CDR1 as KGHSH and CDR2 as LQKENI. V dropped 3 bases and J dropped 5 bases, with 7 bases sitting between them. This CDR3 spans 12 amino acids. This sequence was found in a woman in her late teens or twenties with Graves' hyperthyroidism. The rearrangement uses TRBV18 and TRBJ2-5, with unresolved D. Source material: blood. The CDR3 loop is CASSPGLETQYF. CDR3 DNA: TGTGCCAGCTCACCGGGGTTGGAGACCCAGTACTTC.